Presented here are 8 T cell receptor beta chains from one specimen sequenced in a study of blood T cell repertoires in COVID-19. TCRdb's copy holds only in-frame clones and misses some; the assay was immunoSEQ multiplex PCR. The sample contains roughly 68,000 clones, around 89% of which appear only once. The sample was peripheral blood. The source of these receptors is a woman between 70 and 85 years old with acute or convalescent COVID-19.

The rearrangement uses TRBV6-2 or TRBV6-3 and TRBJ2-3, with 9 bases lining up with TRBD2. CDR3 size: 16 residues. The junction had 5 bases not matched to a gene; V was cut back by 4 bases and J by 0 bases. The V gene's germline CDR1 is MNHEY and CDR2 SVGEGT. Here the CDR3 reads CASSSSSGDSTDTQYF. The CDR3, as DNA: TGTGCCAGCAGTTCCTCTAGCGGGGATAGCACAGATACGCAGTATTTT.

CDR3 region: CASSEDSSGANVLTF. DNA for the CDR3: TGTGCCAGCAGTGAAGACAGCTCTGGGGCCAACGTCCTGACTTTC. The chain has TRBV2 and TRBJ2-6; D remains ambiguous. Between the trimmed V and J ends, which lost 1 base and 0 bases, there was a span of 4 bases. The CDR3 runs to 15 residues. Germline CDR1 is SNHLY and CDR2 is FYNNEI.

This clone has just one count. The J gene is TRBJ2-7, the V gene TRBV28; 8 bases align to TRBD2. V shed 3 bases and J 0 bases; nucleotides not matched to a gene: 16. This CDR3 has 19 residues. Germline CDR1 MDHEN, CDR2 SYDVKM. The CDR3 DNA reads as TGTGCCAGCAGTTTTAGGCCCTCGAGAGCTAGCGGGTTCTCCTACGAGCAGTACTTC. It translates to CASSFRPSRASGFSYEQYF.

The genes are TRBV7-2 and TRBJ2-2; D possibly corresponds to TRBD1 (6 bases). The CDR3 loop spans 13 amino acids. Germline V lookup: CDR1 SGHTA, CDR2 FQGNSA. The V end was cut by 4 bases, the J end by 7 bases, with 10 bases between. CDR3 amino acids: CASSSQGSGELFF. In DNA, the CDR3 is TGTGCCAGCAGCTCTCAGGGGAGCGGGGAGCTGTTTTTT.

The CDR3 protein is CASSYSPRADTEAFF. The CDR3 DNA sequence: TGTGCCAGCAGTTACTCGCCCAGGGCAGACACTGAAGCTTTCTTT. This sequence joins TRBV6-5 and TRBJ1-1; D is possibly TRBD1 (5 bases). From germline, CDR1 is MNHEY and CDR2 SVGAGI. The CDR3 loop spans 15 amino acids. The V end lost 0 bases, the J end lost 3 bases, and 11 bases lay between the germline ends.

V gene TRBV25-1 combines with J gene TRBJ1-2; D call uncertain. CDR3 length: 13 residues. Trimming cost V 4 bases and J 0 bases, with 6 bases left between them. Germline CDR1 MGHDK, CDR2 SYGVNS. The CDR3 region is CASSAGANYGYTF. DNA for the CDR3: TGTGCCAGCAGTGCGGGAGCTAACTATGGCTACACCTTC.

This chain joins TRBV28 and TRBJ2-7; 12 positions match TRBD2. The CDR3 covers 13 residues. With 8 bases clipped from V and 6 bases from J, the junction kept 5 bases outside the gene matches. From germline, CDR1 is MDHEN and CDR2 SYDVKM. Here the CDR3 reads CASGGTSGFEQYF. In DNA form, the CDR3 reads TGTGCCAGCGGGGGGACTAGCGGGTTCGAGCAGTACTTC.

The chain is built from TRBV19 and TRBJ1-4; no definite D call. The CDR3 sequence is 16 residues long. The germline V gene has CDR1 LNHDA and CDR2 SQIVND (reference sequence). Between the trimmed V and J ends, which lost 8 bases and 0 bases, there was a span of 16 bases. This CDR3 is CASLSASAATNEKLFF. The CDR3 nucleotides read TGTGCCAGTCTATCGGCATCTGCGGCAACTAATGAAAAACTGTTTTTT.